The clone carrying this T cell receptor (beta chain) came up once. Per germline, CDR1 KGHDR and CDR2 SFDVKD. Trimming pared 7 bases from V and 4 bases from J, leaving 17 bases between. The length of the CDR3 is 15 residues. This entry is derived from a study of blood T cell repertoires in COVID-19. Overall study: COVID-19 samples from acute and convalescent phases originated in the United States, Italy and Spain. PBMCs, B-cell-depleted T cells, or T cells provided the cDNA or gDNA that made up the material.

In the source study's methods: Scientists estimated how many nucleated cells there were by amplifying reference gene primers. Method: immunoSEQ multiplex PCR; TCRdb's copy keeps in-frame clones and lacks some. The D gene and trimming were derived from the DNA, and the V and J assignments and clone size from that table. The data hold tens of thousands of clones, with over 75% observed a single time. Sequencing was carried out using peripheral blood. The source is a man in his sixties or seventies with acute or convalescent COVID-19. J is TRBJ2-3 and V is TRBV24-1; D is possibly TRBD1 (6 bases). In DNA, the CDR3 is TGTGCCACCAGCCAACTCCCAGGGACATCAGATACGCAGTATTTT. This sequence encodes CATSQLPGTSDTQYF.